These T cell receptor beta chains were read from a single sample in a study of T-cell reconstitution after alpha-beta-depleted transplantation in children. MiXCR, run by TCRdb on the PCR reads, gives a single entry per CDR3 protein. The sample yields tens of thousands of distinct CDR3 sequences, 4.9% seen once. The sequencing used PBMCs, mostly from graft donor cells, collected 180 days after TCRalphabeta/CD19-depleted stem cell transplant. The receptors stem from a boy in the first two years of life who had a stem cell transplant for acute myeloid leukemia, so the T cells may come from the graft donor. CDR3s include the opening cysteine and the closing phenylalanine or tryptophan. The D gene is left open where the match is weak.

V gene: TRBV12-3/TRBV12-4; D gene: -; J gene: TRBJ2-5; CDR3 protein: CASTQGSSGQETQYF
V gene: TRBV6-5; D gene: -; J gene: TRBJ1-4; CDR3 protein: CASSYGGPMSREKLFF
V gene: TRBV10-3; D gene: TRBD1; J gene: TRBJ2-1; CDR3 protein: CAISVQGQGAANEQFF
V gene: TRBV4-1; D gene: -; J gene: TRBJ2-3; CDR3 protein: CASSQELRDATQYF
V gene: TRBV19; D gene: TRBD1; J gene: TRBJ1-1; CDR3 protein: CASSIRAGGLNTEAFF
V gene: TRBV10-2; D gene: -; J gene: TRBJ1-1; CDR3 protein: CASRGDRPGAFF
V gene: TRBV19; D gene: -; J gene: TRBJ1-5; CDR3 protein: CASSIGASASYSNQPQHF
V gene: TRBV6-2/TRBV6-3; D gene: -; J gene: TRBJ2-3; CDR3 protein: CASSYGQETRTQYF
V gene: TRBV11-2; D gene: -; J gene: TRBJ2-1; CDR3 protein: CASSTPGNEQFF
V gene: TRBV11-2; D gene: TRBD1; J gene: TRBJ1-2; CDR3 protein: CASSPGQGWGYTF
V gene: TRBV12-3/TRBV12-4; D gene: -; J gene: TRBJ2-5; CDR3 protein: CASSLGAGVRETQYF
V gene: TRBV12-3/TRBV12-4; D gene: -; J gene: TRBJ1-2; CDR3 protein: CASSQRPPKDYGYTF
V gene: TRBV11-3; D gene: TRBD2; J gene: TRBJ2-2; CDR3 protein: CATGTRGGGELFF
V gene: TRBV4-3; D gene: -; J gene: TRBJ2-7; CDR3 protein: CASSQDSQGPSYEQYF
V gene: TRBV21-1; D gene: -; J gene: TRBJ2-2; CDR3 protein: CASSKVCGEGSNTGELFF
V gene: TRBV5-1; D gene: -; J gene: TRBJ2-2; CDR3 protein: CASSSTPVTAAGELFF
V gene: TRBV7-9; D gene: TRBD2; J gene: TRBJ2-3; CDR3 protein: CASSTPTSGDTQYF
V gene: TRBV28; D gene: TRBD1; J gene: TRBJ1-1; CDR3 protein: CASSMTGGETEAFF
V gene: TRBV7-9; D gene: -; J gene: TRBJ1-1; CDR3 protein: CASRQQGRVNTEAFF
V gene: TRBV20-1; D gene: TRBD2; J gene: TRBJ2-1; CDR3 protein: CSARLRTSGGDPYNEQFF
V gene: TRBV5-1; D gene: -; J gene: TRBJ1-1; CDR3 protein: CASSSSPENTEAFF
V gene: TRBV7-9; D gene: TRBD1; J gene: TRBJ1-6; CDR3 protein: CASSSRDRVNSPLHF
V gene: TRBV12-3/TRBV12-4; D gene: -; J gene: TRBJ1-4; CDR3 protein: CASSFDRLNEKLFF
V gene: TRBV20-1; D gene: TRBD1; J gene: TRBJ1-2; CDR3 protein: CSASTRQGAFYGYTF
V gene: TRBV12-3/TRBV12-4; D gene: TRBD1; J gene: TRBJ2-3; CDR3 protein: CAFSPPRDRGFPTDTQYF
V gene: TRBV7-9; D gene: -; J gene: TRBJ2-2; CDR3 protein: CASSLRARVHTGELFF
V gene: TRBV20-1; D gene: -; J gene: TRBJ1-2; CDR3 protein: CSASPPPYGYTF
V gene: TRBV7-9; D gene: -; J gene: TRBJ2-3; CDR3 protein: CASSSQDHQQYF
V gene: TRBV20-1; D gene: TRBD2; J gene: TRBJ2-5; CDR3 protein: CSARGLAGGQETQYF
V gene: TRBV7-9; D gene: TRBD2; J gene: TRBJ2-1; CDR3 protein: CASSSSLALSSYNEQFF
V gene: TRBV15; D gene: -; J gene: TRBJ1-2; CDR3 protein: CATSRAQYGYTF
V gene: TRBV24-1; D gene: -; J gene: TRBJ2-1; CDR3 protein: CATSANPVSESSYNEQFF
V gene: TRBV7-2; D gene: -; J gene: TRBJ1-5; CDR3 protein: CASSLVQALNQPQHF
V gene: TRBV9; D gene: -; J gene: TRBJ2-3; CDR3 protein: CASSVAGTVRTDTQYF
V gene: TRBV12-3/TRBV12-4; D gene: TRBD1; J gene: TRBJ2-1; CDR3 protein: CASSPPGEAGGFYNEQFF
V gene: TRBV7-2; D gene: TRBD2; J gene: TRBJ2-1; CDR3 protein: CASRLTGGPSEQFF
V gene: TRBV20-1; D gene: -; J gene: TRBJ1-2; CDR3 protein: CSANRRQGPFNYGYTF
V gene: TRBV7-2; D gene: -; J gene: TRBJ1-2; CDR3 protein: CASSFPGSGYTF
V gene: TRBV7-2; D gene: TRBD2; J gene: TRBJ2-3; CDR3 protein: CASSLGLAGVIRDTQYF
V gene: TRBV4-1; D gene: -; J gene: TRBJ1-5; CDR3 protein: CASSFLGNQPQHF
V gene: TRBV7-2; D gene: -; J gene: TRBJ2-3; CDR3 protein: CASSSLWGSDTQYF
V gene: TRBV6-5; D gene: -; J gene: TRBJ2-4; CDR3 protein: CASGGETKNIQYF
V gene: TRBV7-9; D gene: -; J gene: TRBJ2-1; CDR3 protein: CASSLSGGLNEQFF
V gene: TRBV2; D gene: -; J gene: TRBJ2-3; CDR3 protein: CASSTMADTQYF
V gene: TRBV5-5; D gene: -; J gene: TRBJ1-6; CDR3 protein: CASSATVGGSPLHF
V gene: TRBV5-4; D gene: -; J gene: TRBJ2-7; CDR3 protein: CASRRRGGSSYEQYF
V gene: TRBV6-2/TRBV6-3; D gene: -; J gene: TRBJ2-7; CDR3 protein: CASSLPGPSYEQYF
V gene: TRBV20-1; D gene: -; J gene: TRBJ2-5; CDR3 protein: CSASKETQYF
V gene: TRBV12-3/TRBV12-4; D gene: -; J gene: TRBJ2-4; CDR3 protein: CASKRIQYF
V gene: TRBV20-1; D gene: TRBD2; J gene: TRBJ2-1; CDR3 protein: CSAKTSALFSSYNEQFF
V gene: TRBV19; D gene: -; J gene: TRBJ1-2; CDR3 protein: CASSMDNYGYTF
V gene: TRBV5-1; D gene: -; J gene: TRBJ1-2; CDR3 protein: CASSLRQNYGYTF
V gene: TRBV12-3/TRBV12-4; D gene: TRBD2; J gene: TRBJ2-1; CDR3 protein: CASDTSGGTPYNEQIF